Following are 19 T cell receptor beta chains from one sample sequenced in a study of cytomegalovirus exposure and HLA in healthy donors. The PCR ran on 60 Vbeta and 13 Jbeta primers. Sequencing used immunoSEQ multiplex PCR; TCRdb keeps in-frame clones, though not all of them. Of 150,000 to 200,000 clones detected, 85% appear once; the ten largest clones hold 1%. Sample: PBMCs. The source is a boy aged 2 to 10 in good health and CMV-seronegative.

This clone was recorded a few times. This chain uses TRBV10-3 with TRBJ2-7; 10 nucleotides line up with TRBD2. Germline CDR1 and CDR2: ENHRY and SYGVKD. The J segment lost 7 bases and the V segment lost 3 bases, leaving 6 bases of the junction unmatched. CDR3 size: 14 residues. As DNA, the CDR3 is TGTGCCATCAGTGAAAAGCGGGAGGGTAAAGAGCAGTACTTC. Amino acids: CAISEKREGKEQYF.

V and J are TRBV7-9 and TRBJ1-1; perhaps TRBD1 as D (5 bases). This CDR3 is built from 15 residues. From germline, CDR1 is SEHNR and CDR2 FQNEAQ (reference sequence). With 1 base removed from V and 1 base from J, the gap between germline ends came to 10 bases. This CDR3 reads CASSLGGGANTEAFF. The DNA for the CDR3 is TGTGCCAGCAGCTTAGGGGGGGGAGCGAACACTGAAGCTTTCTTT.

The chain joins TRBV21-1 to TRBJ1-1; the table names TRBD1, a call not compared with the DNA. TRBV21-1 is annotated as a pseudogene. The CDR3 spans 18 residues. This CDR3 reads CASSKGPQGAGSNTEAFF. CDR3 DNA sequence: TGTGCCAGCAGCAAAGGTCCACAGGGGGCCGGTTCGAACACTGAAGCTTTCTTT.

The V and J genes are TRBV9 and TRBJ1-2; tentative D call: TRBD1 (6 bases). Germline V CDR1 and CDR2: SGDLS, YYNGEE. CDR3 size: 16 residues. Trimming stripped 3 bases from V and 4 bases from J, with 19 bases between. The DNA of the CDR3 is TGTGCCAGCAGCGCCCCAAGGACAGCAGGAATCTATGGCTACACCTTC. Protein sequence: CASSAPRTAGIYGYTF.

The chain recombines TRBV5-4 with TRBJ2-3; a weak D match, TRBD1 (5 bases). Per germline, CDR1 SGHNT and CDR2 YYREEE (reference sequence). The CDR3 is 16 amino acids. Trimming took 4 bases from V and 4 from J, leaving 19 bases between them. CDR3 sequence reads: CASSLPGQGSPDTQYF. In DNA form, the CDR3 reads TGTGCCAGCAGCCTCCCCGGCCAGGGATCCCCAGATACGCAGTATTTT. The variable domain in full, completed from reference TRBV5-4 and TRBJ2-3, reads ETGVTQSPTHLIKTRGQQVTLRCSSQSGHNTVSWYQQALGQGPQFIFQYYREEENGRGNFPPRFSGLQFPNYSSELNVNALELDDSALYLCASSLPGQGSPDTQYFGPGTRLTVL.

This chain links TRBV2 with TRBJ1-5; tentative D call: TRBD1 (5 bases). The CDR3 length is 13 residues. Trimming took off 4 bases at V and 6 bases at J, with 10 bases between the two ends. Germline V gives CDR1 SNHLY, CDR2 FYNNEI. The CDR3 loop is CASSGGRAQPQHF. DNA for the CDR3: TGTGCCAGCAGTGGCGGCAGGGCTCAGCCCCAGCATTTT.

The genes are TRBV28 and TRBJ2-6; a weak D match, TRBD2 (6 bases). V lost 5 bases, J lost 2 bases, and 13 bases lay in between. Germline CDR1 MDHEN, CDR2 SYDVKM. The CDR3 consists of 16 residues. The CDR3 region is CASSAPSGAGANVLTF. For the CDR3, the DNA is TGTGCCAGCAGTGCCCCCTCGGGAGCTGGGGCCAACGTCCTGACTTTC.

Comments on this clone: Distinct nucleotide sequences in the sample also encode this CDR3. This sequence joins TRBV5-1 and TRBJ2-5; 7 positions match TRBD1. The CDR3 contains 15 residues. Germline lookup yields CDR1 SGHRS and CDR2 YFSETQ. The V gene end was trimmed by 0 bases and the J gene end by 1 base; junction bases not matched to a gene: 3. CDR3 region: CASSLEDRPQETQYF. CDR3 DNA sequence: TGCGCCAGCAGCTTGGAGGACAGGCCCCAAGAGACCCAGTACTTC.

The CDR3 bases are TGTGCCAGCAGCTGGGGAGGCGGGGGGTACGAGCAGTACGTC. Its translation: CASSWGGGGYEQYV. The chain combines TRBV5-6 with TRBJ2-7; TRBD2 aligns across 8 bases. The CDR3 spans 14 residues. The junction had 6 bases not matched to a gene; V was cut back by 3 bases and J by 4 bases. Germline V gene sequence: CDR1 SGHDT, CDR2 YYEEEE.

The chain is built from TRBV7-2 and TRBJ2-7; D possibly corresponds to TRBD1 (6 bases). V was pared by 1 base and J by 0 bases, with 13 bases between. The CDR3 runs 16 residues. Germline CDR1 reads SGHTA; CDR2 reads FQGNSA. CDR3: CASSLDTGLASYEQYF. Written as DNA, the CDR3 is TGTGCCAGCAGCTTAGACACAGGGTTAGCCTCCTACGAGCAGTACTTC.

The chain has TRBV6-1 and TRBJ2-1; 7 bases match TRBD2. The V segment lost 2 bases and the J segment 4 bases; nucleotides outside the gene matches: 5. Germline loops: CDR1 MNHNS, CDR2 SASEGT. This CDR3 contains 15 residues. The CDR3 region has the DNA TGTGCCAGCAGTGAATCGACTAGCAAATACAATGAGCAGTTCTTC. Its translation: CASSESTSKYNEQFF.

V is TRBV5-6 and J is TRBJ1-2; tentatively, D is TRBD1 (6 bases). CDR1 is SGHDT and CDR2 is YYEEEE in the germline V gene. This CDR3 has 15 amino acids. The V and J ends lost 6 bases and 4 bases respectively, with 19 bases between them. The CDR3 DNA reads TGTGCCAGCAAGGCAACGGGGGGGGCTACCTATGGCTACACCTTC. Translated: CASKATGGATYGYTF. The complete variable domain, with remaining parts taken from reference TRBV5-6 and TRBJ1-2, reads DAGVTQSPTHLIKTRGQQVTLRCSPKSGHDTVSWYQQALGQGPQFIFQYYEEEERQRGNFPDRFSGHQFPNYSSELNVNALLLGDSALYLCASKATGGATYGYTFGSGTRLTVV.

J is TRBJ2-7 and V is TRBV6-1; 7 bases map to TRBD1. The CDR3 is 15 residues long. The V gene end was trimmed by 4 bases and the J gene end by 0 bases; junction bases not matched to a gene: 6. Germline V gene data show CDR1 as MNHNS and CDR2 as SASEGT. The CDR3 DNA is TGTGCCAGCAGTGCTCGGGACAGTGGCTCCTACGAGCAGTACTTC. This codes for CASSARDSGSYEQYF.

The chain couples TRBV5-6 to TRBJ2-5; 8 bases fit TRBD1. Trimming at V came to 2 bases and at J to 1 base, leaving 4 bases not matched to a gene. CDR3 size: 15 residues. The germline CDR1 and CDR2 sequences are SGHDT and YYEEEE. CDR3 in DNA: TGTGCCAGCAGCTTCGGACAGGGACTCCAAGAGACCCAGTACTTC. This gives the protein CASSFGQGLQETQYF.

The chain is built from TRBV28 and TRBJ2-2, with D perhaps matching TRBD1 (5 bases). The germline gives CDR1 MDHEN, CDR2 SYDVKM. The CDR3 is 15 residues long. V lost 2 bases and J 6 bases, leaving 13 bases between the germline ends. The CDR3 DNA follows: TGTGCCAGCAGTTTAGGTGACAGAAGGCCCGGGGAGCTGTTTTTT. Amino acid sequence: CASSLGDRRPGELFF.

This clone was observed a few times. The rearrangement uses TRBV7-6 and TRBJ1-5; 8 nucleotides align to TRBD1. J gave up 4 bases and V 5 bases, and 4 bases lay outside the gene matches. Germline lookup yields CDR1 SGHVS and CDR2 FNYEAQ. The CDR3 is 14 residues long. The CDR3 reads CASSPTGGNQPQHF. The DNA for the CDR3 is TGTGCCAGCAGCCCTACAGGGGGGAATCAGCCCCAGCATTTT.

The chain has TRBV5-1 and TRBJ2-5; D is ambiguous. V lost 6 bases to trimming and J lost 2 bases, with 14 bases between them. The CDR3 length is 14 residues. Germline V CDR1 and CDR2: SGHRS, YFSETQ. The CDR3 DNA reads as TGCGCCAGCAAGTGGGTGATGGAGCAAGAGACCCAGTACTTC. This encodes CASKWVMEQETQYF.

CDR3 bases: TGTGCCAGCTCACCAGGGGGGACCCCCTACGAGCAGTACGTC. Translated, it gives CASSPGGTPYEQYV. The V gene is TRBV18, the J gene TRBJ2-7, with D perhaps TRBD2 (6 bases). The CDR3 spans 14 residues. Trimming left V 2 bases short and J 2 bases short, with 10 bases between. CDR1 KGHSH and CDR2 LQKENI come from the germline V gene.

This chain joins TRBV18 and TRBJ1-4; 9 bases map to TRBD1. CDR3 length equals 16 residues. V dropped 6 bases and J dropped 6; count of bases not matched to a gene: 11. Germline V CDR1 and CDR2: KGHSH, LQKENI. The CDR3 sequence: CASSYASGTGYEKLFF. In DNA form, the CDR3 reads TGTGCCAGCTCGTACGCCTCCGGGACAGGGTATGAAAAACTGTTTTTT.